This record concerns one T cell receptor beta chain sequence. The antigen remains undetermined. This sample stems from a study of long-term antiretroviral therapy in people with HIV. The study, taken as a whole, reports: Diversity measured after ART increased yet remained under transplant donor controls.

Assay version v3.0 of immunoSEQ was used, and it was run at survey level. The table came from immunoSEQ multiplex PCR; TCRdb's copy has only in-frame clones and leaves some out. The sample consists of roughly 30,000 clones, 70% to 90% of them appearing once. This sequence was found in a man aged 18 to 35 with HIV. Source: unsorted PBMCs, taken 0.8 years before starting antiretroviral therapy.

For the CDR3, the DNA is TGTGCCATCAGTGGCCCGGGACAGGGGACCCTCGTCTATGGCTACACCTTC. It codes for CAISGPGQGTLVYGYTF. The rearrangement uses TRBV10-3 and TRBJ1-2, with TRBD1 identical over 10 bases. CDR3 length: 17 amino acids. Germline V gives CDR1 ENHRY, CDR2 SYGVKD. With V trimmed by 4 bases and J by 4 bases, 12 bases remained unmatched.